Listed here are 8 T cell receptor beta chains from one sample, sequenced in a study of CD8+CD57+ T cells in acquired aplastic anemia. CDR3 and TCR beta VDJ profiling relied on genomic DNA as the template. One entry per CDR3 protein results from TCRdb running MiXCR on the reads. The sample shows 95,000 to 120,000 distinct CDR3 sequences, less than 65% of them seen only once. Sequencing was done on a sample of sorted CD4+, CD8+, or CD8+CD57+ T cells (not recorded which) from PBMCs. These receptors all come from a human donor in good health, serving as a control.

CDR3 loop: CASSLGSGTGNSPLHF. The CDR3 DNA reads as TGCGCCAGCAGCTTGGGTTCCGGGACAGGGAATTCACCCCTCCACTTT. J is TRBJ1-6 and V is TRBV5-1; TRBD1 aligns across 9 bases. Germline assignment: CDR1 SGHRS and CDR2 YFSETQ. The ends lost 0 bases at V and 7 bases at J; junction bases unmatched: 5. The CDR3 extends over 16 amino acids.

The chain links TRBV24-1 to TRBJ2-1; TRBD2 matches 9 bases. The germline gives CDR1 KGHDR, CDR2 SFDVKD. The CDR3 runs to 14 residues. Trimming at V came to 5 bases and at J to 6 bases, leaving 4 bases not matched to a gene. As DNA, the CDR3 is TGTGCCACCAGTGCCGAGCGGGGGGCCAATGAGCAGTTCTTC. As protein: CATSAERGANEQFF.

The CDR3 DNA sequence: TGTGCCAGCAGCCCTTCAGCTACAACTAATGAAAAACTGTTTTTT. This sequence encodes CASSPSATTNEKLFF. V is TRBV7-9 and J is TRBJ1-4, with D unresolved. V lost 5 bases and J lost 0, with 10 bases in between. Looked up from germline, CDR1 is SEHNR and CDR2 is FQNEAQ (reference sequence). There are 15 residues in the CDR3.

In its sample, this clonotype was seen once. V is TRBV10-3 and J is TRBJ2-7; D unresolved. Germline CDR1 and CDR2: ENHRY and SYGVKD. CDR3 length: 13 amino acids. V lost 8 bases, J lost 3 bases, and 14 bases lay in between. This CDR3 is CAIRQDEFYEQYF. Written as DNA, the CDR3 is TGTGCCATCCGGCAGGATGAATTCTACGAGCAGTACTTC.

V gene TRBV7-6 combines with J gene TRBJ1-1; 8 positions agree with TRBD1. CDR1 SGHVS and CDR2 FNYEAQ come from the germline V gene. J gave up 8 bases and V 4 bases, and 3 bases lay outside the gene matches. This CDR3 is 12 amino acids long. Here the CDR3 DNA reads TGTGCCAGCAGCTCTCGGACAGGGGAAGCTTTCTTT. As protein: CASSSRTGEAFF.

The V gene is TRBV2, the J gene TRBJ1-2; possible D gene TRBD1, 5 bases. This CDR3 is built from 13 residues. Deletions cut 3 bases from V and 2 bases from J, with 7 bases between. CDR1 and CDR2 from the germline V gene are SNHLY and FYNNEI. The CDR3 loop is CASSDRTNYGYTF. In DNA form, the CDR3 reads TGTGCCAGCAGTGACAGGACAAACTATGGCTACACCTTC.

V is TRBV6-2 or TRBV6-3 and J is TRBJ2-1; no firm D call. The CDR3 has 12 residues. The germline gives CDR1 MNHEY, CDR2 SVGEGT. Between the trimmed V and J ends, which lost 1 base and 5 bases, there was a span of 3 bases. This chain's CDR3 is CASSYLHNEQFF. In DNA form, the CDR3 reads TGTGCCAGCAGTTACTTGCACAATGAGCAGTTCTTC.

CDR3 protein: CASSVRNNQPQHF. CDR3 in DNA: TGTGCCAGCAGTGTTCGGAACAATCAGCCCCAGCATTTT. The rearrangement links TRBV2 to TRBJ1-5; the D is unclear. V lost 4 bases, J lost 3 bases, and 7 bases lay in between. The CDR3 is made up of 13 amino acids. CDR1 SNHLY and CDR2 FYNNEI come from the germline V gene.